This TCR beta chain was recorded in a study of T cells expressing NK-cell markers. Findings of the study overall: In about 6 donors, dominant CD3+CD56+NKG2C+ clonotypes ranked among the top 10 CD8+ clonotypes. A handful of donors showed these clonotypes also leading the CD3+CD56-NKG2C+ fraction.

Germline V gene sequence: CDR1 MGHDK, CDR2 SYGVNS. CDR3 length: 14 amino acids. Notes on this clonotype: The antigen remains undetermined.

Beta-chain TCR cDNA was generated via 5'RACE template switching with UMIs. TCRdb reprocessed the 5' RACE reads, with one entry per CDR3 protein and no DNA. This table lists fewer than 200,000 distinct CDR3 sequences. The chain employs TRBV25-1 and TRBJ2-5; TCRdb calls TRBD1, which cannot be checked without DNA. Sequencing was done on a sample of blood T cells: a sorted CD56 or NKG2C T cell subset, CD4+ or CD8+ T cells, or bulk PBMC T cells (not recorded which). The source is a woman between 18 and 70 years old in good health. CDR3 amino acids: CASSVGQPGETQYF. The full variable domain, completed using reference TRBV25-1 and TRBJ2-5, is EADIYQTPRYLVIGTGKKITLECSQTMGHDKMYWYQQDPGMELHLIHYSYGVNSTEKGDLSSESTVSRIRTEHFPLTLESARPSHTSQYLCASSVGQPGETQYFGPGTRLLVL.